The entry that follows covers one T cell receptor (beta chain) sequence. This clonotype was detected a few times. Its antigen specificity is not known. No much larger clone is present one base from it, and per-base qualities are unavailable. Ficoll-Paque density gradient centrifugation was the method used to isolate PBMCs. Instrument used: Illumina NovaSeq 6000. Using 5'RACE with constant-segment primers, TCRalpha and TCRbeta cDNA libraries were constructed, with sample barcodes and unique molecular identifiers added in the process. Trizol reagent was used to extract RNA from every sample. Library amplification was performed in two PCR steps, and a second sample barcode and Illumina TruSeq adapters were introduced in the second step. The libraries were sequenced on an Illumina NovaSeq using 2 x 150 bp paired-end reads. The authors processed their data as follows. The reads were demultiplexed and collapsed into UMI-guided consensus sequences using migec v1.2.7. Using mixcr v2.1.11, the UMI consensuses were aligned to TRA and TRB V and J templates and assembled into clonotypes. A clonotype was counted as expanded or contracted only when both edgeR and NoisET called the clonotype significant, with the noise models trained on biological replicates. For edgeR calls, a false discovery rate-adjusted p below 0.01 and a log2 fold-change threshold of 1 were applied. As an exploratory analysis of dynamics, max-normalized trajectories of the 1000 most abundant clonotypes were examined by PCA with hierarchical clustering. The CD4 or CD8 phenotype of responding clones was assigned using the separately sequenced CD4+ and CD8+ repertoires. TCRdb itself trimmed the public reads at Q25 with fastp, ran MiXCR and retained productive beta chains. A single entry per CDR3 protein holds the most common genes and DNA from its merged rows. For this entry, the V and J calls and clone size follow TCRdb and not the study's own pipeline. Across this sample there are 290,000 or so distinct CDR3 sequences, with 15% to 20% seen only once. The ten largest clones capture around 21% of the sample.

The source of the sample is a study of T-cell memory formation after mild COVID-19 (dated by TCRdb to the early 2020s). For context, the study as a whole: TCR sequence clusters from the two donors were largely donor specific. The cohort comprised two young, previously healthy adult volunteers, one female and one male. Longitudinal TCRalpha and TCRbeta repertoire sequencing tracked T-cell clones expanding and contracting after mild COVID-19 in two donors.

What the research found in general, with its limitations: Only a couple of mild cases were covered in the study, and larger cohorts including severe cases with pre-infection samples were considered necessary. Some responding clones were detected in pre-infection memory, suggesting pre-existing cross-reactive memory T cells joined the SARS-CoV-2 response. Contracting CD4+ clones appeared mostly in the CM and EM memory subsets, whereas CD8+ clones were enriched in EMRA. SARS-CoV-2 specificity was not confirmed for the second-wave clones peaking on day 37. Balanced CD4/CD8 phenotypes were observed for clones contracting from day 15 to 85, whereas a bias towards CD4+ was observed for a second wave of clones expanding from day 15 to 37.

This receptor was obtained from a man aged 18 to 29 who had mild COVID-19 (a few samples of this study predate the infection). The sample titles of this study are shuffled in the database, so cell type and time point are left out; the donor was told from shared clones. The sample comprised PBMCs or a T cell subset sorted from them (not recorded which).

The CDR3 reads as follows: CASNDWRVGGYGYTF. The DNA sequence reads TGTGCCAGCAATGATTGGAGGGTCGGTGGCTATGGCTACACCTTC. Here the chain combines TRBV28 and TRBJ1-2; the D gene cannot be resolved reliably. The germline V gene provides CDR1 MDHEN and CDR2 SYDVKM. Deletion took 7 bases off V and 4 bases off J, with a span of 19 bases between the germline ends. The CDR3, from cysteine to phenylalanine, totals 15 residues. Only the CDR3 DNA stays, 45 bases, in frame from base 1.